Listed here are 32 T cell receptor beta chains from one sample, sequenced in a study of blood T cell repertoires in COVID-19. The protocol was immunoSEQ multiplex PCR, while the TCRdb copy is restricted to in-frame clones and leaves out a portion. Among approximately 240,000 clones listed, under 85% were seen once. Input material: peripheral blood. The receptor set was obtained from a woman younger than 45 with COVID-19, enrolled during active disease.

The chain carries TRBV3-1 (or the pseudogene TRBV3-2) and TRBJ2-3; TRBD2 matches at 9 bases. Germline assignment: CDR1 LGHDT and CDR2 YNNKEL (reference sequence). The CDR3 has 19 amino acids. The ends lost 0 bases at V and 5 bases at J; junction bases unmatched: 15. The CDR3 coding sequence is TGTGCCAGCAGCCAAGATGCCCCCCGGTGCGGGGGGGCCGAAGATACGCAGTATTTT. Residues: CASSQDAPRCGGAEDTQYF.

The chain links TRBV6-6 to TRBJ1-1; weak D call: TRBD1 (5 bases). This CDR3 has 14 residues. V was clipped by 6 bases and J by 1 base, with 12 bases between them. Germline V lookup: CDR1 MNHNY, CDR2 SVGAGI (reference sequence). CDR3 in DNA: TGTGCCAGCAGCCTCGTGCAGGGGAACACTGAAGCTTTCTTT. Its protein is CASSLVQGNTEAFF.

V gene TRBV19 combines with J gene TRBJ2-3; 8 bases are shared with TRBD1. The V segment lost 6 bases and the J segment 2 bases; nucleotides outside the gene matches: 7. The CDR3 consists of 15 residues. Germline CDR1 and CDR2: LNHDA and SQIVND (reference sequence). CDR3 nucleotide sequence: TGTGCCAGTAGGCTAGCCAGGGGGCCCACAGATACGCAGTATTTT. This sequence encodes CASRLARGPTDTQYF.

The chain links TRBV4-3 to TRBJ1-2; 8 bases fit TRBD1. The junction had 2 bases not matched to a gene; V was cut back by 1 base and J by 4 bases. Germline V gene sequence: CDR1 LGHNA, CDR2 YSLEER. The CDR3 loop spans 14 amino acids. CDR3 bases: TGCGCCAGCAGCCAAGGGACAGGGACCTATGGCTACACCTTC. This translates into CASSQGTGTYGYTF.

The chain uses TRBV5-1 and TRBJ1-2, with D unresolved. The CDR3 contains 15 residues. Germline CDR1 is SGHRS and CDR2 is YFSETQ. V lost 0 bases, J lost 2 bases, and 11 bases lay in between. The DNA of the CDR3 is TGCGCCAGCAGCTTGGATCTTGGAGGGAACTATGGCTACACCTTC. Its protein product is CASSLDLGGNYGYTF. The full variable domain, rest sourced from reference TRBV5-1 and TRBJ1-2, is KAGVTQTPRYLIKTRGQQVTLSCSPISGHRSVSWYQQTPGQGLQFLFEYFSETQRNKGNFPGRFSGRQFSNSRSEMNVSTLELGDSALYLCASSLDLGGNYGYTFGSGTRLTVV.

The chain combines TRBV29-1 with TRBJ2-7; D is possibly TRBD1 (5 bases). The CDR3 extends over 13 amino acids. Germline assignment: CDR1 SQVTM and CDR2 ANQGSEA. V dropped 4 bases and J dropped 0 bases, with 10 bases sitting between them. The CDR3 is CSVGQSLSYEQYF. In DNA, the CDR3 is TGCAGCGTTGGACAGTCCCTCTCCTACGAGCAGTACTTC.

This CDR3 is CASRLGLAGVRNEQFF. In nucleotides, the CDR3 is TGCGCCAGCAGATTAGGGTTAGCGGGAGTACGCAATGAGCAGTTCTTC. The chain joins TRBV5-1 to TRBJ2-1; 9 nucleotides align to TRBD2. The CDR3 length is 16 residues. Germline loops: CDR1 SGHRS, CDR2 YFSETQ. Trimming cost V 5 bases and J 6 bases; bases outside gene matches: 12.

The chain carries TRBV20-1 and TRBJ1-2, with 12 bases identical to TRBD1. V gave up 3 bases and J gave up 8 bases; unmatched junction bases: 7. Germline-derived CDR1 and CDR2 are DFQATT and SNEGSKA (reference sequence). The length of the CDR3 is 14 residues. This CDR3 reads CSASMGQGARGYTF. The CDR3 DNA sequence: TGCAGTGCTAGTATGGGACAGGGGGCGAGGGGCTACACCTTC.

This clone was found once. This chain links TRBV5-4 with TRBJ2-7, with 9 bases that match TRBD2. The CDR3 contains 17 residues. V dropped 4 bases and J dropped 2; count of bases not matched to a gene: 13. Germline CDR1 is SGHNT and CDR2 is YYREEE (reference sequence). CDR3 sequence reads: CASSRGGVGTSPYEQYF. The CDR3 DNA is TGTGCCAGCAGCCGGGGAGGAGTGGGGACTAGCCCCTACGAGCAGTACTTC.

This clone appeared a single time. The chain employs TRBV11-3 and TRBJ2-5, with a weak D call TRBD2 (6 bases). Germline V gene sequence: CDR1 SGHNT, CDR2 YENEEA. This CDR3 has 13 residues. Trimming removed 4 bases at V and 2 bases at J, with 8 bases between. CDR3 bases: TGTGCCAGCAGCTACGGGAGACAAGAGACCCAGTACTTC. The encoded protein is CASSYGRQETQYF.

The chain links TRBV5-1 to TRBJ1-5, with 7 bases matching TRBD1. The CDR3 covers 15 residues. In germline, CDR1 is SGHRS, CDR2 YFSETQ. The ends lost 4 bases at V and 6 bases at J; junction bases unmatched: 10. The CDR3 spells CASSPIGGASQPQHF. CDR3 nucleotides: TGCGCCAGCAGCCCCATAGGGGGCGCGAGTCAGCCCCAGCATTTT.

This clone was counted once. CDR3 loop: CSASLDSEQFF. The CDR3 bases are TGCAGTGCTAGCTTGGACAGCGAGCAGTTCTTC. The rearrangement joins TRBV20-1 to TRBJ2-1; D might be TRBD1 (6 bases). There are 11 residues in the CDR3. The V and J ends lost 3 bases and 10 bases respectively, with 10 bases between them. Germline loops: CDR1 DFQATT, CDR2 SNEGSKA (reference sequence).

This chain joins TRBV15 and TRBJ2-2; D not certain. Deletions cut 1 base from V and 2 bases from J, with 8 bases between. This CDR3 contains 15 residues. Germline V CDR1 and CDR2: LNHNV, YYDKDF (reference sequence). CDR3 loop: CATSRGAANTGELFF. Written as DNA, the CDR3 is TGTGCCACCAGCAGAGGGGCAGCTAACACCGGGGAGCTGTTTTTT.

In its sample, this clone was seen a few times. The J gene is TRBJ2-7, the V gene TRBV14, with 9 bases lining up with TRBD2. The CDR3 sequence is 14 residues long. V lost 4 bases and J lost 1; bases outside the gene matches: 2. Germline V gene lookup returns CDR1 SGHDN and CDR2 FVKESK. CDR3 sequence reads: CASSLTSGSYEQYF. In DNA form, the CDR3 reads TGTGCCAGCAGCCTGACTAGCGGTTCCTACGAGCAGTACTTC.

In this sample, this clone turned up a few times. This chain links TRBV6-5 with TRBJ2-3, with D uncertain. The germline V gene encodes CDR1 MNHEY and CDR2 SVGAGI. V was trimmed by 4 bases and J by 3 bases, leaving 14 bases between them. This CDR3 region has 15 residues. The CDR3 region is CASSSSSMNTDTQYF. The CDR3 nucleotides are TGTGCCAGCAGTTCCTCTAGTATGAATACAGATACGCAGTATTTT.

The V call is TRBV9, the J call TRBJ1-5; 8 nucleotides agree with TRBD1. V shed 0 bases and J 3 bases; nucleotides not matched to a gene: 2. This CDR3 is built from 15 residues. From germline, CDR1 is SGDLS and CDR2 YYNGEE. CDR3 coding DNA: TGTGCCAGCAGCGTAGGACAGGGGTACAATCAGCCCCAGCATTTT. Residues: CASSVGQGYNQPQHF.

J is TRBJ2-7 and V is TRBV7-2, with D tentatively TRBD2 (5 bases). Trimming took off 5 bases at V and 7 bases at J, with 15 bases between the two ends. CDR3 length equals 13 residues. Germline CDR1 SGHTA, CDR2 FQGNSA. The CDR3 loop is CASSRVDSGEQYF. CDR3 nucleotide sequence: TGTGCCAGCAGCCGAGTTGACTCGGGGGAGCAGTACTTC.

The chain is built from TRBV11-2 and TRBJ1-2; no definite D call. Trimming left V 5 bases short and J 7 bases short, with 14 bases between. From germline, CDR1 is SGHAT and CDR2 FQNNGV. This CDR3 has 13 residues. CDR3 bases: TGTGCCAGCAGCCCATTGATCTCGCGTGGCTACACCTTC. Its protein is CASSPLISRGYTF.

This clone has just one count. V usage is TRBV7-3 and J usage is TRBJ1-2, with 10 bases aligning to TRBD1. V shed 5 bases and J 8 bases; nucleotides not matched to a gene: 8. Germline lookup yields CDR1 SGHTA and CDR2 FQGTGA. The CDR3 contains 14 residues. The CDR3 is CASSPQGTGEGYTF. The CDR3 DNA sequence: TGTGCCAGCAGCCCCCAAGGGACAGGGGAAGGCTACACCTTC.

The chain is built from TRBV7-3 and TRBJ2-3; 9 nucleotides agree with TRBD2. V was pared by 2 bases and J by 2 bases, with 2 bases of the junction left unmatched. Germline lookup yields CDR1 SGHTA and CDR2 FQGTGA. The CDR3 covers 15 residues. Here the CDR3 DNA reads TGTGCCAGCAGCTTAGAGCGGGGGGACACAGATACGCAGTATTTT. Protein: CASSLERGDTDTQYF.

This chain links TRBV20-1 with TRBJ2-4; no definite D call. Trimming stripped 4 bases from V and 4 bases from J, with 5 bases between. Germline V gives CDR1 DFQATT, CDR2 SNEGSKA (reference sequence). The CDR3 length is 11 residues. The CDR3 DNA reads TGCAGTGCTACTCGGAAAAACATTCAGTACTTC. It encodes CSATRKNIQYF.

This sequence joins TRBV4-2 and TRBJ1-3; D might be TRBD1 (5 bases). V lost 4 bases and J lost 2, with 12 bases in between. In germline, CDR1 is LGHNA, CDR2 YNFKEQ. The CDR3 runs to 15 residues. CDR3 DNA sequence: TGTGCCAGCAGCCTCACGCCGGGGGCTGGAAACACCATATATTTT. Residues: CASSLTPGAGNTIYF.

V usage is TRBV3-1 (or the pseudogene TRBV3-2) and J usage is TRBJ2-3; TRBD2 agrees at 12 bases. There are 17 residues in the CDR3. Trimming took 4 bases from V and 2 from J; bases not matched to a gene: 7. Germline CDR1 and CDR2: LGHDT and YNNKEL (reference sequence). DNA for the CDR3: TGTGCCAGCAGCCTTCGGACTAGCGGGACTTTCACAGATACGCAGTATTTT. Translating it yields CASSLRTSGTFTDTQYF.

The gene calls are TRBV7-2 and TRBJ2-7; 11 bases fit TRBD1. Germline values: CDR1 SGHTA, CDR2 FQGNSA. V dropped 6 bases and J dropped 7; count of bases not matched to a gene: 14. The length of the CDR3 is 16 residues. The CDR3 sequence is CASSSAREDRGREQYF. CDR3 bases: TGTGCCAGCAGTTCCGCACGCGAGGACAGGGGGCGTGAGCAGTACTTC. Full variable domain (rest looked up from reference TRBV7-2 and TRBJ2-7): GAGVSQSPSNKVTEKGKDVELRCDPISGHTALYWYRQSLGQGLEFLIYFQGNSAPDKSGLPSDRFSAERTGGSVSTLTIQRTQQEDSAVYLCASSSAREDRGREQYFGPGTRLTVT.

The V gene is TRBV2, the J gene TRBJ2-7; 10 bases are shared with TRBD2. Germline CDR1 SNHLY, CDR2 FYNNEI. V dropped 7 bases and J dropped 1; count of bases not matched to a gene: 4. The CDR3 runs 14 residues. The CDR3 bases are TGTGCCAGCATTCTAGCGGGAGCGTCCTACGAGCAGTACTTC. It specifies CASILAGASYEQYF. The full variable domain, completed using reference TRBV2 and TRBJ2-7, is EPEVTQTPSHQVTQMGQEVILRCVPISNHLYFYWYRQILGQKVEFLVSFYNNEISEKSEIFDDQFSVERPDGSNFTLKIRSTKLEDSAMYFCASILAGASYEQYFGPGTRLTVT.

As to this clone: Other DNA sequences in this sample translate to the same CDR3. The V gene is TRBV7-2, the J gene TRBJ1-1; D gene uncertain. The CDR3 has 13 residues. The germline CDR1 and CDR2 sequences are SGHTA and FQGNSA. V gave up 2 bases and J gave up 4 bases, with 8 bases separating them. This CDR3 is CASSLRGGTEAFF. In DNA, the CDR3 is TGTGCCAGCAGCTTACGGGGAGGCACTGAAGCTTTCTTT. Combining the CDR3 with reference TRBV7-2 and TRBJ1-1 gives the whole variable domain GAGVSQSPSNKVTEKGKDVELRCDPISGHTALYWYRQSLGQGLEFLIYFQGNSAPDKSGLPSDRFSAERTGGSVSTLTIQRTQQEDSAVYLCASSLRGGTEAFFGQGTRLTVV.

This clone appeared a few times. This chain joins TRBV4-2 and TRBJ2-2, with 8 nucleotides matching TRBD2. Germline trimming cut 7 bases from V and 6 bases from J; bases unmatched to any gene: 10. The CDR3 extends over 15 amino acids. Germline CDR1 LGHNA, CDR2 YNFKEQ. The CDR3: CASNSEPGGAGELFF. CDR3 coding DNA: TGTGCCAGCAACTCCGAACCGGGGGGGGCCGGGGAGCTGTTTTTT.

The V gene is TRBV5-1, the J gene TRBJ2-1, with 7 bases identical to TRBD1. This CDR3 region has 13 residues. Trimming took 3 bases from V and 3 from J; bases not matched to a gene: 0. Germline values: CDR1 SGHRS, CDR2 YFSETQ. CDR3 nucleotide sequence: TGCGCCAGCAGCTGGGACAGCTACAATGAGCAGTTCTTC. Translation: CASSWDSYNEQFF.

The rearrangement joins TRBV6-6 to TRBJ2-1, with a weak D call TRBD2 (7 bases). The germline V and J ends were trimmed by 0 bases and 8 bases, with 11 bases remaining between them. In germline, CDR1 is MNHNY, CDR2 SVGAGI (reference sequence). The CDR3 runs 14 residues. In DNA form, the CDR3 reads TGTGCCAGCAGTTACTCGCGGGGGCGAGATGAGCAGTTCTTC. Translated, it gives CASSYSRGRDEQFF.

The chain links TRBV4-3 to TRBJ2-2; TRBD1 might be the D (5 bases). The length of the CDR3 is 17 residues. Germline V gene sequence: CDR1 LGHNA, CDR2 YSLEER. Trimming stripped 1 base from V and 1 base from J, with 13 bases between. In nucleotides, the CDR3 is TGCGCCAGCAGCCAAGCCGTCTGGCAGGGGAACACCGGGGAGCTGTTTTTT. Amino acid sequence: CASSQAVWQGNTGELFF.

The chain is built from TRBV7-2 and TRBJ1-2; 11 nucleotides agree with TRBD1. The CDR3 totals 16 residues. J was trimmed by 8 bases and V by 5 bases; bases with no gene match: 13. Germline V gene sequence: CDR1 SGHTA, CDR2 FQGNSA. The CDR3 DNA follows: TGTGCCAGCAGCACCAACCCCGGGACAGGGGGTTTAGGCTACACCTTC. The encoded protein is CASSTNPGTGGLGYTF.

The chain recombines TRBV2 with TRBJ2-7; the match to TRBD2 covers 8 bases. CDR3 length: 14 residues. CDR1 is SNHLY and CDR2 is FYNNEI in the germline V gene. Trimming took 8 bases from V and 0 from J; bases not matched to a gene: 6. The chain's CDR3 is CASGRGGSSYEQYF. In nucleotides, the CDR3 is TGTGCCAGCGGTCGGGGGGGGAGCTCCTACGAGCAGTACTTC.